Listed below are T cell receptor beta chains from one sample, sequenced in a study of cytomegalovirus exposure and HLA in healthy donors. Only in-frame clones appear in the TCRdb table, and some are missing; sequencing was by immunoSEQ multiplex PCR. The data contain 140,000 to 150,000 clones, roughly 80% of them singletons. Sequencing used PBMCs. These receptors originate from a woman between 40 and 55 years old in good health and CMV-seropositive. Both conserved end residues are part of each CDR3. The D gene is left open where the match is weak. Clone size, where shown, is once, few, many, or a class for clones that have expanded.

j_call | clone_size | v_call | d_call | cdr3_nt | cdr3_aa
TRBJ2-5 | . | TRBV12-5 | TRBD2 | TGTGCTAGTGCCCCCTACCCGGGACTAGCGGGGGGGCGCCAAGAGACCCAGTACTTC | CASAPYPGLAGGRQETQYF
TRBJ2-2 | . | TRBV5-1 | TRBD2 | TGCGCCAGCAGCAAATCGGGACAGGGGACTAGCGGGAGTTTCGGGGAGCTGTTTTTT | CASSKSGQGTSGSFGELFF
TRBJ2-1 | . | TRBV29-1 | TRBD1 | TGCAGCGGAAGATCCGGGACAGCTTACAATGAGCAGTTCTTC | CSGRSGTAYNEQFF
TRBJ2-5 | . | TRBV5-6 | . | TGTGCCAGCAGTACAGAAGAGACCCAGTACTTC | CASSTEETQYF
TRBJ1-2 | . | TRBV5-6 | . | TGTGCCAGCAGCTTGGAGGGGCAGTATGGCTACACCTTC | CASSLEGQYGYTF
TRBJ1-2 | . | TRBV28 | . | TGTGCCAGCAGTTCCCGGACGTCACCAAGGGGCTATGGCTACACCTTC | CASSSRTSPRGYGYTF
TRBJ2-1 | once | TRBV5-1 | TRBD2 | TGCGCCAGCAGCTTGGCGAGCGGGGGGGCCAGGAATGAGCAGTTCTTC | CASSLASGGARNEQFF
TRBJ1-1 | . | TRBV6-4 | . | TGTGCCAGCAGTGACGGCAGTACTGAAGCTTTCTTT | CASSDGSTEAFF
TRBJ2-1 | . | TRBV4-3 | TRBD1 | TGCGCCAGCAGCCAAGAGTCGACAGGGGGTTTGGGTGAGCAGTTCTTC | CASSQESTGGLGEQFF
TRBJ2-7 | . | TRBV7-9 | . | TGTTCCAGCAGGGAGACAGGCTCCTACGAGCAGTACTTC | CSSRETGSYEQYF
TRBJ1-5 | . | TRBV28 | . | TGTGCCAGCAGTTTAAGCGGGGAAGGTCAGCCCCAGCATTTT | CASSLSGEGQPQHF
TRBJ1-3 | . | TRBV20-1 | . | TGCAGTGCTAGTCAAGGAAACACCATATATTTT | CSASQGNTIYF
TRBJ2-7 | . | TRBV7-2 | TRBD2 | TGTGCCAGCAGCCGCGGACGGACTAGCGGGCCTGCGAAGCAGTACTTC | CASSRGRTSGPAKQYF
TRBJ2-7 | . | TRBV7-9 | . | TGTGCCAGCAGCTCGCGCGGGAAGTCGAGAGACGAGCAGTACTTC | CASSSRGKSRDEQYF
TRBJ1-5 | . | TRBV5-6 | . | TGTGCCAGCAGCTTAGCTGGAGGTAGCAATCAGCCCCAGCATTTT | CASSLAGGSNQPQHF
TRBJ1-6 | few | TRBV4-3 | . | TGCGCCAGCAGCCGAAGAAATTGGACAGCCGATAATTCACCCCTCCACTTT | CASSRRNWTADNSPLHF
TRBJ2-1 | . | TRBV10-1 | . | TGCGCCAGCAGTGAGTCGTTACAGGGTGTCCCTATCTTC | CASSESLQGVPIF
TRBJ2-6 | . | TRBV19 | . | TGTGCCAGTAGTATAGACCGCTCTGGGGCCAACGTCCTGACTTTC | CASSIDRSGANVLTF
TRBJ2-2 | . | TRBV7-8 | TRBD2 | TGTGCCAGCAGCTCATCCCTAGCGGGAGGATTCACCGGGGAGCTGTTTTTT | CASSSSLAGGFTGELFF
TRBJ1-6 | . | TRBV6-5 | . | TGTGCCAGCAGTCCCCAGGGGAATTCACCCCTCCACTTT | CASSPQGNSPLHF
TRBJ1-1 | . | TRBV11-2 | . | TGTGCCAGCAGCTTACAGGCTGCCTTAAACACTGAAGCTTTCTTT | CASSLQAALNTEAFF
TRBJ2-3 | . | TRBV6-5 | TRBD2 | TGTGCCAGCAGTAAACTAGCGGGGTACACAGATACGCAGTATTTT | CASSKLAGYTDTQYF
TRBJ1-1 | . | TRBV6-5 | . | TGTGCCAGCAGTTACCACGACAGTTCCACTGAAGCTTTCTTT | CASSYHDSSTEAFF
TRBJ2-1 | . | TRBV11-3 | TRBD2 | TGTGCCAGCAGCTTAGTGGCGGGGGGCTACAATGAGCAGTTCTTC | CASSLVAGGYNEQFF
TRBJ2-3 | . | TRBV5-1 | TRBD1 | TGCGCCAGCAGCTTGGTACAGGGGTTTAGCACAGATACGCAGTATTTT | CASSLVQGFSTDTQYF
TRBJ2-7 | . | TRBV2 | TRBD1 | TGTGCCAGCAGTGAGGACAGGGTGGGGGAGCAGTACTTC | CASSEDRVGEQYF